This T cell receptor beta chain appears in the sequencing data of a study of CD8 T cells in Susac syndrome. Findings and caveats of the study: That the number of individuals in its TCR sequencing and HLA analysis was relatively small was acknowledged by the study.

Notes on this clonotype: Its cognate antigen is unknown.

An amount of RNA that ranged from roughly 0.45 to 1 ug was reverse transcribed with random hexamers. It was immunoSEQ multiplex PCR that amplified TCR beta CDR3 across 54 Vbeta and 13 Jbeta. TCRdb itself ran the immunoSEQ multiplex PCR reads through MiXCR, one entry per CDR3 protein. Counted here are 250,000 to 300,000 distinct CDR3 sequences, over 75% occurring once; the ten biggest clones make up less than 0.2%. V was clipped by 6 bases and J by 5 bases, with 10 bases between them. Germline V CDR1 and CDR2: DFQATT, SNEGSKA (reference sequence). The CDR3 extends over 11 amino acids. This receptor was taken from a human donor with multiple sclerosis. The J gene is TRBJ1-2, the V gene TRBV20-1; D gene unclear. The specimen sequenced was CD8+ T cells from PBMCs. The CDR3 here is CSAGTDYGYTF. CDR3 nucleotide sequence: TGCAGTGCCGGAACTGATTATGGCTACACCTTC.